Below, 20 T cell receptor beta chains from the same sample are listed, as sequenced in a study of CD8+ T cells in alopecia areata. The treatment is: oral pan-JAK inhibitor, 5-10 mg twice daily. Investigators isolated RNA and reverse transcribed it into cDNA to act as the sequencing template. TCRdb's copy holds only in-frame clones and misses some; the assay was immunoSEQ multiplex PCR. The data contain 160,000 or so clones, 50% to 75% of them singletons. The input for sequencing was CD4+ T cells sorted from blood, taken at week 56, from a patient treated with tofacitinib. The receptor source for this set is a human donor with alopecia areata.

In this sample, this clone turned up once. The genes are TRBV5-6 and TRBJ2-6, with TRBD1 matching over 9 bases. Germline CDR1 and CDR2: SGHDT and YYEEEE. The CDR3 consists of 16 residues. Unmatched junction bases numbered 2, after V lost 2 bases and J lost 2 bases. In DNA form, the CDR3 reads TGTGCCAGCAGCTTTACAGGGGGCACTGGGGCCAACGTCCTGACTTTC. It translates to CASSFTGGTGANVLTF.

A single count supports this clone. This chain links TRBV6-1 with TRBJ1-1; no reliable D call. The ends were cut back, 8 bases at V and 0 bases at J, with 13 bases in the middle. The CDR3 consists of 14 residues. CDR1 and CDR2 from the germline V gene are MNHNS and SASEGT. The CDR3 DNA sequence: TGTGCCAGCCAACCACGAGGGTTGAACACTGAAGCTTTCTTT. This translates into CASQPRGLNTEAFF.

This chain uses TRBV7-2 with TRBJ2-1, with 14 bases that match TRBD2. V dropped 5 bases and J dropped 8; count of bases not matched to a gene: 5. The CDR3 totals 15 residues. Germline V lookup: CDR1 SGHTA, CDR2 FQGNSA. The CDR3 DNA sequence: TGTGCCAGCAGCCTGACTAGCGGGGGGGCATATGAGCAGTTCTTC. Translated, it gives CASSLTSGGAYEQFF.

The V gene is TRBV5-4, the J gene TRBJ2-3; 7 bases are shared with TRBD1. Unmatched junction bases numbered 2, after V lost 5 bases and J lost 2 bases. Germline CDR1 SGHNT, CDR2 YYREEE (reference sequence). The CDR3 is made up of 13 amino acids. CDR3 DNA: TGTGCCAGCAGTCAGGGGGACACAGATACGCAGTATTTT. Translating gives CASSQGDTDTQYF.

This clone turned up a few times. The V and J genes are TRBV25-1 and TRBJ1-2; 9 bases agree with TRBD1. The trim removed 2 bases at V and 7 bases at J, leaving 11 bases unmatched. This CDR3 region has 16 residues. Germline CDR1 MGHDK, CDR2 SYGVNS. CDR3 coding DNA: TGTGCCAGCAGTGAACCGGGACAGGGTTCTTGGCGTGGCTACACCTTC. Protein: CASSEPGQGSWRGYTF.

The CDR3, as DNA: TGTGCCAGCAGCCCCCTGACAGGGACCAATTCACCCCTCCACTTT. Its protein is CASSPLTGTNSPLHF. The chain has TRBV9 and TRBJ1-6; 7 bases match TRBD1. The V segment lost 4 bases and the J segment 7 bases; nucleotides outside the gene matches: 8. This CDR3 is 15 amino acids long. Germline-derived CDR1 and CDR2 are SGDLS and YYNGEE.

For the CDR3, the DNA is TGTGCCAGCAGCCCGGCCCCAGGGCGGGGGGACACCGGGGAGCTGTTTTTT. Its protein is CASSPAPGRGDTGELFF. V is TRBV4-2 and J is TRBJ2-2; TRBD2 matches 8 bases. This CDR3 is built from 17 residues. The germline gives CDR1 LGHNA, CDR2 YNFKEQ. The trim removed 4 bases at V and 3 bases at J, leaving 10 bases unmatched.

This clone was detected only once. The chain links TRBV11-1 to TRBJ1-1; possibly TRBD1 for D (5 bases). This CDR3 is built from 14 residues. CDR1 SGHAT and CDR2 FQDESV come from the germline V gene (reference sequence). V dropped 3 bases and J dropped 1 base, with 9 bases sitting between them. The CDR3 DNA is TGTGCCAGCAGCTTTGGCAGGGCGAACACTGAAGCTTTCTTT. Its translation: CASSFGRANTEAFF.

V and J are TRBV29-1 and TRBJ2-5; unclear D gene. V lost 4 bases and J lost 0, with 6 bases in between. This CDR3 region has 12 residues. Germline assignment: CDR1 SQVTM and CDR2 ANQGSEA. DNA of the CDR3: TGCAGCGTTGGTCTAAACCAAGAGACCCAGTACTTC. It translates to CSVGLNQETQYF.

V usage is TRBV30 and J usage is TRBJ1-2; 7 nucleotides line up with TRBD1. The CDR3 extends over 12 amino acids. With V trimmed by 5 bases and J by 5 bases, 5 bases remained unmatched. Germline-derived CDR1 and CDR2 are GTSNPN and SVGIG (reference sequence). CDR3 in DNA: TGTGCCTGGTCGACAGGGAGTTATGGCTACACCTTC. Translated: CAWSTGSYGYTF.

The V call is TRBV7-2, the J call TRBJ2-6, with D maybe TRBD1 (5 bases). The germline V and J ends were trimmed by 2 bases and 0 bases, with 5 bases remaining between them. The CDR3 contains 15 residues. The germline V gene has CDR1 SGHTA and CDR2 FQGNSA. In DNA form, the CDR3 reads TGTGCCAGCAGCTTAAGGGGCTCTGGGGCCAACGTCCTGACTTTC. It specifies CASSLRGSGANVLTF.

The chain uses TRBV29-1 and TRBJ2-7, with D uncertain. The V and J ends lost 4 bases and 0 bases respectively, with 10 bases between them. This CDR3 has 13 residues. CDR1 is SQVTM, CDR2 ANQGSEA, per germline. The DNA of the CDR3 is TGCAGCGTTGTAGGTCTCGCCTCCTACGAGCAGTACTTC. Its protein is CSVVGLASYEQYF.

The V and J genes are TRBV5-1 and TRBJ1-1; D possibly corresponds to TRBD1 (6 bases). CDR1 and CDR2 (germline): SGHRS, YFSETQ. The CDR3 is made up of 16 amino acids. Trimming removed 0 bases from V and 2 bases from J, with 14 bases in between. In DNA form, the CDR3 reads TGCGCCAGCAGCTTGGTCGGGGGCATGGACAACACTGAAGCTTTCTTT. Amino acids: CASSLVGGMDNTEAFF. The full variable domain, rest sourced from reference TRBV5-1 and TRBJ1-1, is KAGVTQTPRYLIKTRGQQVTLSCSPISGHRSVSWYQQTPGQGLQFLFEYFSETQRNKGNFPGRFSGRQFSNSRSEMNVSTLELGDSALYLCASSLVGGMDNTEAFFGQGTRLTVV.

This rearrangement joins TRBV27 to TRBJ2-7, with D possibly matching TRBD2 (6 bases). There are 13 residues in the CDR3. V lost 8 bases to trimming and J lost 2 bases, with 13 bases between them. Germline CDR1 and CDR2: MNHEY and SMNVEV (reference sequence). In DNA, the CDR3 is TGTGCCAGCGCCCTCAGGGAGGCCTACGAGCAGTACTTC. Protein sequence: CASALREAYEQYF.

This rearrangement joins TRBV5-1 to TRBJ2-7, with D tentatively TRBD1 (7 bases). Germline CDR1 SGHRS, CDR2 YFSETQ. Trimming left V 4 bases short and J 3 bases short, with 17 bases between. The CDR3 length is 15 residues. The DNA for the CDR3 is TGCGCCAGCAGCCCCGTTGGACAGGAGGGCTACGAGCAGTACTTC. This codes for CASSPVGQEGYEQYF.

This sequence joins TRBV30 and TRBJ2-1, with a possible D match to TRBD2 (6 bases). The CDR3 totals 12 residues. Germline V gene lookup returns CDR1 GTSNPN and CDR2 SVGIG (reference sequence). Trimming left V 8 bases short and J 6 bases short, with 14 bases between. The DNA of the CDR3 is TGTGCCGGGGATCAGGGAGGCAATGAGCAGTTCTTC. This codes for CAGDQGGNEQFF.

This sequence joins TRBV18 and TRBJ1-2; TRBD1 is a possible D gene (5 bases). Germline assignment: CDR1 KGHSH and CDR2 LQKENI. CDR3 size: 18 residues. Between the trimmed V and J ends, which lost 3 bases and 5 bases, there was a span of 25 bases. Here the CDR3 reads CASSPPILTRGTGYGYTF. The CDR3 nucleotides read TGTGCCAGCTCACCCCCGATCCTCACACGCGGAACAGGTTATGGCTACACCTTC.

This chain connects TRBV2 to TRBJ1-2; the match to TRBD1 covers 7 bases. Trimming took 6 bases from V and 4 from J; bases not matched to a gene: 2. This CDR3 spans 12 amino acids. The germline gives CDR1 SNHLY, CDR2 FYNNEI. CDR3 DNA sequence: TGTGCCAGCAGGGACAGGAGCTATGGCTACACCTTC. Protein: CASRDRSYGYTF.

This CDR3 reads CASSPRGTGVSYEQYF. DNA of the CDR3: TGTGCCAGCAGCCCCAGGGGGACAGGGGTCTCCTACGAGCAGTACTTC. V gene TRBV7-9 combines with J gene TRBJ2-7; 10 bases are a match to TRBD1. In germline, CDR1 is SEHNR, CDR2 FQNEAQ (reference sequence). The junction had 7 bases not matched to a gene; V was cut back by 5 bases and J by 0 bases. The CDR3 runs 16 residues.

The genes are TRBV4-1 and TRBJ1-2; 7 bases are shared with TRBD1. The CDR3 contains 13 residues. The germline V gene has CDR1 MGHRA and CDR2 YSYEKL. V dropped 2 bases and J dropped 3; count of bases not matched to a gene: 0. DNA of the CDR3: TGCGCCAGCAGCCAAACAGGGGACTATGGCTACACCTTC. Residues: CASSQTGDYGYTF.